This T cell receptor (beta chain) was identified in a study of CD8+ T cells in alopecia areata. Whole-study context: For the treated group, dosing was oral tofacitinib at 5 to 10 mg twice daily. A 6-month period off drug followed tofacitinib, which lasted 6 to 18 months.

Lesional scalp punch biopsies and peripheral blood came from alopecia areata patients. Following extraction, RNA underwent reverse transcription to cDNA, which served as the sequencing template. Sequenced by immunoSEQ multiplex PCR; TCRdb stores in-frame clones only, minus some. The profile covers about 12,000 clones, with approximately 53% appearing a single time and 10% to 15% taken by the ten largest. The CDR3 contains 13 residues. V was shortened by 3 bases and J by 3 bases, with 8 bases between the two germline ends. Germline assignment: CDR1 SGHTA and CDR2 FQGNSA. Study-wide results and limits: Relative to normal scalp, lesional scalp, especially alopecia totalis/universalis, showed higher clonality. Between patients, shared TCR sequences were less clear than in mice. This was possibly due in part to HLA diversity in the patient population.

This clone was counted a single time. The antigen is unknown. Material: skin. The chain uses TRBV7-2 and TRBJ1-1; tentatively, D is TRBD1 (5 bases). The sequence derives from a human donor with alopecia areata. CDR3 in amino acids: CASSFGGDTEAFF. The CDR3 DNA reads TGTGCCAGCAGCTTCGGGGGGGACACTGAAGCTTTCTTT.